This T cell receptor beta chain was sequenced in a study of T cell responses to AZD1222 COVID-19 vaccine. Some clones are missing from TCRdb's copy, which holds only in-frame ones; the method was immunoSEQ multiplex PCR. The table has some 180,000 clones, roughly 91% seen once. This CDR3 contains 16 residues. V gave up 4 bases and J gave up 8 bases; unmatched junction bases: 8. CDR1 and CDR2 from the germline V gene are LNHDA and SQIVND (reference sequence). This specimen was peripheral blood, taken 28 days after the second AZD1222 dose. V and J are TRBV19 and TRBJ2-1, with TRBD2 matching over 13 bases. This receptor was identified in an adult who received the AZD1222 COVID-19 vaccine. The CDR3 region is CASSRARTSGSDEQFF. In nucleotides, the CDR3 is TGTGCCAGTAGTAGGGCCAGGACTAGCGGGAGCGATGAGCAGTTCTTC.